This record looks at one T cell receptor (beta chain) sequence and its context. Trimming took off 6 bases at V and 7 bases at J, with 10 bases between the two ends. Germline lookup yields CDR1 MNHEY and CDR2 SVGEGT. The CDR3 has 12 residues. This record belongs to a study of blood T cell repertoires in COVID-19. The overall study: COVID-19 samples collected from the United States, Italy and Spain covered acute and convalescent phases. The analysed material was cDNA or gDNA that came from T cells, B-cell-depleted T cells, or PBMCs.

Per the original methods: How many nucleated cells were present was estimated from reference gene primer amplification. TCRdb's copy holds only in-frame clones and misses some; the assay was immunoSEQ multiplex PCR. V, J and clone size derive from that table, while D and trimming were established from the DNA sequence. The top ten clones hold approximately 8.2% of a sample with around 250,000 clones, roughly 86% of them seen once. The chain has TRBV6-2 or TRBV6-3 and TRBJ2-1; D is unresolved. The TCR originated in a man aged 35 to 55 with active or convalescent COVID-19. Sample: peripheral blood. The CDR3 DNA is TGTGCCAGCAGCCCCGACTCGAATGAGCAGTTCTTC. It encodes CASSPDSNEQFF.